These 12 T cell receptor beta chains originate from one sample sequenced in a study of early T cells in non-severe SARS-CoV-2 infection. TCRdb reprocessed the 5' RACE reads with MiXCR, giving one entry per CDR3 protein. The sample comprises roughly 41,000 distinct CDR3 sequences, about 5.2% of which are singletons, and approximately 5.6% rests with the top ten. The material was whole blood, obtained at baseline. These receptors were collected from an adult who was a healthcare worker with PCR-confirmed SARS-CoV-2 infection or an uninfected control (not recorded which).

This clonotype was seen many times. The V and J genes are TRBV7-2 and TRBJ2-3; 14 bases are shared with TRBD2. Per germline, CDR1 SGHTA and CDR2 FQGNSA. The V and J ends lost 5 bases and 7 bases, in that order; junction bases with no gene match: 11. This CDR3 is 17 amino acids long. The CDR3, as DNA: TGTGCCAGCAGCCCCGGACTAGCGGGAGGACAACGCTATACGCAGTATTTT. It specifies CASSPGLAGGQRYTQYF.

This clonotype came up many times. This chain links TRBV18 with TRBJ2-1; 7 positions match TRBD2. Per the germline V gene, CDR1 is KGHSH and CDR2 is LQKENI. The junction had 10 bases not matched to a gene; V was cut back by 3 bases and J by 8 bases. The CDR3 spans 15 residues. Here the CDR3 reads CASSPRTRGQDEQFF. The CDR3 DNA is TGTGCCAGCTCACCTCGGACTAGAGGGCAGGATGAGCAGTTCTTC.

The V and J genes are TRBV6-2 or TRBV6-3 and TRBJ2-7, with 13 nucleotides matching TRBD2. The CDR3 is 14 residues long. Germline values: CDR1 MNHEY, CDR2 SVGEGT. J lost 9 bases, V lost 4 bases, and 6 bases had no gene match. The CDR3 is CASSSSGLAGRQYF. The CDR3, as DNA: TGTGCCAGCAGTTCCTCGGGACTAGCGGGACGGCAGTACTTC.

This clonotype has a count of ten or more. The gene calls are TRBV2 and TRBJ1-5; D remains ambiguous. The CDR3 contains 15 residues. Trimming left V 4 bases short and J 5 bases short, with 15 bases between. Germline CDR1 and CDR2: SNHLY and FYNNEI. This CDR3 is CASSGLARPHQPQHF. CDR3 bases: TGTGCCAGCAGTGGGCTAGCCAGGCCTCATCAGCCCCAGCATTTT.

This clonotype showed up many times. The gene calls are TRBV30 and TRBJ2-5; 8 bases align to TRBD2. This CDR3 region has 16 residues. CDR1 is GTSNPN and CDR2 is SVGIG in the germline V gene (reference sequence). Trimming removed 2 bases from V and 2 bases from J; junction bases left unmatched: 10. The CDR3 DNA sequence: TGTGCCTGGAGTAATGAGGCGGGAGGACTACAAGAGACCCAGTACTTC. As protein: CAWSNEAGGLQETQYF.

This clonotype was recorded many times. The V gene is TRBV5-4, the J gene TRBJ2-2, with 13 bases matching TRBD2. The germline V gene encodes CDR1 SGHNT and CDR2 YYREEE (reference sequence). J lost 0 bases, V lost 4 bases, and 6 bases had no gene match. This CDR3 is built from 18 residues. In DNA, the CDR3 is TGTGCCAGCAGCCTTCTGGGACTAGCGGGACCGAACACCGGGGAGCTGTTTTTT. Amino acids: CASSLLGLAGPNTGELFF.

The CDR3 here is CATSDLTGGESGELFF. The CDR3 nucleotides are TGTGCCACCAGTGACCTGACAGGGGGAGAATCCGGGGAGCTGTTTTTT. The chain links TRBV24-1 to TRBJ2-2; TRBD1 agrees at 9 bases. The CDR3 contains 16 residues. V lost 4 bases, J lost 6 bases, and 8 bases stayed unmatched. Germline V gene lookup returns CDR1 KGHDR and CDR2 SFDVKD.

The V call is TRBV29-1, the J call TRBJ2-1, with D tentatively TRBD2 (5 bases). Germline assignment: CDR1 SQVTM and CDR2 ANQGSEA. The CDR3 totals 11 residues. The V end was cut by 6 bases, the J end by 8 bases, with 11 bases between. CDR3 DNA sequence: TGCAGCGTATTTATTAGCGATGAGCAGTTCTTC. Residues: CSVFISDEQFF.

The chain joins TRBV11-2 to TRBJ1-5; 7 bases fit TRBD1. The germline V gene has CDR1 SGHAT and CDR2 FQNNGV. The CDR3 is 16 amino acids. Trimming cost V 1 base and J 1 base; bases outside gene matches: 4. The CDR3 reads CASSLGSGGSNQPQHF. CDR3 nucleotides: TGTGCCAGCAGCTTAGGGTCAGGGGGAAGCAATCAGCCCCAGCATTTT.

The chain carries TRBV7-2 and TRBJ2-1; D is unclear. The V gene's germline CDR1 is SGHTA and CDR2 FQGNSA. This CDR3 has 15 amino acids. With 1 base removed from V and 4 bases from J, the gap between germline ends came to 11 bases. DNA of the CDR3: TGTGCCAGCAGCTTAGGGCCGGCGGCGTACAATGAGCAGTTCTTC. It encodes CASSLGPAAYNEQFF.

Only one count was recorded for this clonotype. The chain couples TRBV20-1 to TRBJ2-7, with TRBD2 matching over 9 bases. The CDR3 contains 14 residues. CDR1 and CDR2 from the germline V gene are DFQATT and SNEGSKA (reference sequence). V lost 6 bases to trimming and J lost 0 bases; unmatched junction nucleotides: 6. CDR3 sequence: CSASTSGSSYEQYF. In nucleotides, the CDR3 is TGCAGTGCGTCGACTAGCGGTAGCTCCTACGAGCAGTACTTC.

This chain connects TRBV11-2 to TRBJ2-1; TRBD1 matches 7 bases. Germline loops: CDR1 SGHAT, CDR2 FQNNGV. This CDR3 is 13 amino acids long. Unmatched junction bases numbered 2, after V lost 4 bases and J lost 5 bases. The chain's CDR3 is CASSWDSNNEQFF. Written as DNA, the CDR3 is TGTGCCAGCAGCTGGGACAGTAACAATGAGCAGTTCTTC.